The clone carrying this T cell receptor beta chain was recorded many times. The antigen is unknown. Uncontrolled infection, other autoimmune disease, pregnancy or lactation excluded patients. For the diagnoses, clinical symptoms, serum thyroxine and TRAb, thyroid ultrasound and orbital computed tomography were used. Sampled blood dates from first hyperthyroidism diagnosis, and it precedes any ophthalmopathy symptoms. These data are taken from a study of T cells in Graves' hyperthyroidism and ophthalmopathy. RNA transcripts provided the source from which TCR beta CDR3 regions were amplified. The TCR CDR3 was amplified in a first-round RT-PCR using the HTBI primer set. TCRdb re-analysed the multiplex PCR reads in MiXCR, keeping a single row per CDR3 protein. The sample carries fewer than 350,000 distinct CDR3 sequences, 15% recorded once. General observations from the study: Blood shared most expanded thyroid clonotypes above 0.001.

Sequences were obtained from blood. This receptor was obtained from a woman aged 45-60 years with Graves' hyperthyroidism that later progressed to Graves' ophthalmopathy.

The DNA for the CDR3 is TGTGCCAGCACCCCGGTAGACTCAAAAGAGACCCAGTACTTC. Translation gives CASTPVDSKETQYF. V usage is TRBV7-3 and J usage is TRBJ2-5; D gene unclear. The CDR3 is 14 amino acids. Germline values: CDR1 SGHTA, CDR2 FQGTGA. V dropped 7 bases and J dropped 3 bases, with 15 bases sitting between them.